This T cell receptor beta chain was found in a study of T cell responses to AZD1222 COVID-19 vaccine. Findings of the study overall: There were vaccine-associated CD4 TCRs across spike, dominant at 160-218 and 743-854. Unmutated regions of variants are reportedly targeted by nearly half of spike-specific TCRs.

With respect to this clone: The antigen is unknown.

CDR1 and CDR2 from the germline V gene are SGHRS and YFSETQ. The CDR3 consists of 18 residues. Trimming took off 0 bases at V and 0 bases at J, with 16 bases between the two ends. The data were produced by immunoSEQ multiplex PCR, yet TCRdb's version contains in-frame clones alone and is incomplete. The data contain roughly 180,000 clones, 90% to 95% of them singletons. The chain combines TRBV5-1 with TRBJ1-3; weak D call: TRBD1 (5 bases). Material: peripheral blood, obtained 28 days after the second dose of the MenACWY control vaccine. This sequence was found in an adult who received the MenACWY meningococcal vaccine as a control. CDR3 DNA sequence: TGCGCCAGCAGCTTGGATGGGGGACGGACAAGCTCTGGAAACACCATATATTTT. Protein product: CASSLDGGRTSSGNTIYF.